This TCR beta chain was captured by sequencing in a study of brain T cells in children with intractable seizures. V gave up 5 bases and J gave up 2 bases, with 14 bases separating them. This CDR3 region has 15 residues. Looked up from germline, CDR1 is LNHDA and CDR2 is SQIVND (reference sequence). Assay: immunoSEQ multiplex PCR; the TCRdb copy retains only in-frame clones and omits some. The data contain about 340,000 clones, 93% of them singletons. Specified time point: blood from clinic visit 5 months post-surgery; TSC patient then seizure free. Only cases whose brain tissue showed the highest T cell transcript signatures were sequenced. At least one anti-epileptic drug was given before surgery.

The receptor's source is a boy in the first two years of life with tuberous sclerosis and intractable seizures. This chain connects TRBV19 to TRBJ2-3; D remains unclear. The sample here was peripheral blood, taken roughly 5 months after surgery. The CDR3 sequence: CASSSNSIVTDTQYF. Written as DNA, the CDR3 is TGTGCCAGTAGTTCGAACAGCATTGTCACAGATACGCAGTATTTT.